The 18 T cell receptor beta chains below were found in one sample sequenced in a study of T-cell reconstitution after alpha-beta-depleted transplantation in children. A TCRbeta library incorporating unique molecular identifiers was prepared. MiXCR was run by TCRdb on the PCR reads, yielding one entry per CDR3 protein. The table includes approximately 400,000 distinct CDR3 sequences, approximately 10% detected once. The material was PBMCs from the stem cell graft donor, obtained from the stem cell graft. These receptor sequences come from a human donor who donated a stem cell graft to a child with acute myeloid leukemia.

This clonotype was detected a few times. The chain has TRBV5-1 and TRBJ1-3; a weak D match, TRBD1 (6 bases). CDR1 and CDR2 from the germline V gene are SGHRS and YFSETQ. Trimming shortened V by 4 bases and J by 0 bases, and 17 bases separated the two germline ends. The CDR3 covers 17 residues. The CDR3 loop reads CASSPLSGTYSGNTIYF. Written as DNA, the CDR3 is TGCGCCAGCAGCCCCCTGTCCGGGACATACTCTGGAAACACCATATATTTT.

V usage is TRBV12-3 or TRBV12-4 and J usage is TRBJ1-4, with TRBD1 matching over 8 bases. The CDR3 has 13 residues. V shed 8 bases and J 7 bases; nucleotides not matched to a gene: 6. CDR3 sequence (DNA): TGTGCCAGCGCTCGAGGACAGGGTGAAAAACTGTTTTTT. Translated, it gives CASARGQGEKLFF.

CDR3 region: CASSLEGLDGDEQFF. CDR3 nucleotide sequence: TGTGCCAGCAGCTTAGAGGGTCTAGATGGCGATGAGCAGTTCTTC. This rearrangement joins TRBV7-8 to TRBJ2-1, with D unresolved. Trimming pared 1 base from V and 8 bases from J, leaving 15 bases between. CDR3 length: 15 residues. The germline V gene encodes CDR1 SGHVS and CDR2 FQNEAQ.

The rearrangement links TRBV7-8 to TRBJ2-1; a weak D match, TRBD1 (7 bases). The CDR3 has 15 residues. V gave up 1 base and J gave up 6 bases, with 13 bases separating them. The germline gives CDR1 SGHVS, CDR2 FQNEAQ. DNA for the CDR3: TGTGCCAGCAGCTTAGGACTAGAGGGGGCCAATGAGCAGTTCTTC. Its protein is CASSLGLEGANEQFF.

This clonotype was picked up a small number of times. This chain joins TRBV7-6 and TRBJ2-3; D possibly matches TRBD1 or TRBD2 (5 bases each). CDR1 SGHVS and CDR2 FNYEAQ come from the germline V gene. There are 18 residues in the CDR3. Trimming took 7 bases from V and 1 from J, leaving 24 bases between them. The CDR3 loop is CASKPGPGFGRGTDTQYF. CDR3 nucleotide sequence: TGTGCCAGCAAACCGGGACCTGGCTTCGGAAGGGGCACAGATACGCAGTATTTT.

V is TRBV18 and J is TRBJ2-3; 8 bases match TRBD2. Trimming cost V 0 bases and J 5 bases; bases outside gene matches: 4. This CDR3 region has 15 residues. Germline V lookup: CDR1 KGHSH, CDR2 LQKENI. CDR3 sequence (DNA): TGTGCCAGCTCACCACCGGGGCTAGCGGGAGATACGCAGTATTTT. Its translation is CASSPPGLAGDTQYF.

Only a few counts were recorded for this clonotype. The chain joins TRBV7-2 to TRBJ2-3, with D perhaps matching TRBD2 (6 bases). V lost 1 base, J lost 8 bases, and 19 bases lay in between. This CDR3 comprises 16 residues. CDR1 and CDR2 from the germline V gene are SGHTA and FQGNSA. The CDR3 is CASSLDSLAPLGTQYF. The CDR3 bases are TGTGCCAGCAGCTTAGACTCACTAGCACCGCTGGGTACGCAGTATTTT.

The rearrangement links TRBV7-9 to TRBJ1-1; tentative D call: TRBD1 (5 bases). CDR1 is SEHNR and CDR2 is FQNEAQ in the germline V gene (reference sequence). V shed 2 bases and J shed 0 bases, with 13 bases lying between them. The CDR3 sequence is 16 residues long. Here the CDR3 reads CASSLSPGQMNTEAFF. CDR3 coding DNA: TGTGCCAGCAGCTTATCGCCAGGGCAGATGAACACTGAAGCTTTCTTT.

This clonotype has ten or more counts. The chain employs TRBV18 and TRBJ1-5, with 10 bases aligning to TRBD1. CDR1 and CDR2 from the germline V gene are KGHSH and LQKENI. The V segment lost 5 bases and the J segment 5 bases; nucleotides outside the gene matches: 3. The CDR3 spans 14 residues. This chain's CDR3 is CASSAGTGDQPQHF. CDR3 DNA sequence: TGTGCCAGCTCAGCAGGGACAGGGGATCAGCCCCAGCATTTT. Combining the CDR3 with reference TRBV18 and TRBJ1-5 gives the whole variable domain NAGVMQNPRHLVRRRGQEARLRCSPMKGHSHVYWYRQLPEEGLKFMVYLQKENIIDESGMPKERFSAEFPKEGPSILRIQQVVRGDSAAYFCASSAGTGDQPQHFGDGTRLSIL.

This clonotype appeared a few times. The rearrangement joins TRBV7-6 to TRBJ2-7; either TRBD1 or TRBD2 may fit D (5 bases each). CDR3 size: 14 residues. V was cut by 5 bases and J by 3 bases, with 14 bases left in between. CDR1 and CDR2 (germline): SGHVS, FNYEAQ. CDR3 nucleotide sequence: TGTGCCAGCAGCCCCGGGACCGGGTACTACGAGCAGTACTTC. Its protein product is CASSPGTGYYEQYF.

This sequence joins TRBV6-5 and TRBJ2-3; 9 bases agree with TRBD1. With 2 bases clipped from V and 0 bases from J, the junction kept 6 bases outside the gene matches. This CDR3 comprises 17 residues. Germline values: CDR1 MNHEY, CDR2 SVGAGI. The CDR3 spells CASSYRGQGSSTDTQYF. CDR3 nucleotide sequence: TGTGCCAGCAGTTACCGGGGACAGGGATCCAGCACAGATACGCAGTATTTT.

V is TRBV5-1 and J is TRBJ2-2; possible D gene TRBD1, 6 bases. The CDR3 covers 14 residues. The V end was cut by 4 bases, the J end by 4 bases, with 11 bases between. Looked up from germline, CDR1 is SGHRS and CDR2 is YFSETQ. This CDR3 reads CASSKDSVTGELFF. The CDR3 DNA sequence: TGCGCCAGCAGCAAGGACAGCGTCACCGGGGAGCTGTTTTTT.

The chain combines TRBV5-1 with TRBJ2-3; 8 positions agree with TRBD2. CDR3 length: 15 residues. With V trimmed by 2 bases and J by 1 base, 3 bases remained unmatched. The germline gives CDR1 SGHRS, CDR2 YFSETQ. The CDR3 spells CASSLQAGGTDTQYF. CDR3 in DNA: TGCGCCAGCAGCTTACAAGCGGGGGGCACAGATACGCAGTATTTT.

This clonotype was counted only a few times. The rearrangement joins TRBV7-9 to TRBJ2-7; D remains unclear. Trimming shortened V by 4 bases and J by 3 bases, and 13 bases separated the two germline ends. In germline, CDR1 is SEHNR, CDR2 FQNEAQ (reference sequence). The CDR3 length is 14 residues. The CDR3 DNA reads TGTGCCAGCAGCTCCCCGTCAGATTACTACGAGCAGTACGTC. Translated: CASSSPSDYYEQYV.

The chain joins TRBV7-2 to TRBJ2-2; maybe TRBD2 (5 bases). Germline CDR1 and CDR2: SGHTA and FQGNSA. Trimming took 5 bases from V and 6 from J, leaving 13 bases between them. The CDR3 has 14 amino acids. The CDR3 DNA is TGTGCCAGCAGCGTAACTAGTGCCTCCGGGGAGCTGTTTTTT. This gives the protein CASSVTSASGELFF.

The table lists this clonotype with many counts. V gene TRBV20-1 combines with J gene TRBJ2-5; D uncertain. Trimming left V 5 bases short and J 2 bases short, with 12 bases between. There are 13 residues in the CDR3. Germline V CDR1 and CDR2: DFQATT, SNEGSKA (reference sequence). The CDR3 protein is CSAHDFGQETQYF. CDR3 DNA sequence: TGCAGTGCTCACGACTTCGGACAAGAGACCCAGTACTTC.

This clonotype was counted many times. The gene calls are TRBV7-6 and TRBJ1-3, with D possibly TRBD1 on 6 matching bases. This CDR3 comprises 16 residues. Per germline, CDR1 SGHVS and CDR2 FNYEAQ. V was shortened by 6 bases and J by 0 bases, with 15 bases between the two germline ends. Here the CDR3 reads CASSSRGGSSGNTIYF. The CDR3 DNA follows: TGTGCCAGCAGTTCCCGAGGGGGGAGCTCTGGAAACACCATATATTTT.

The V and J genes are TRBV5-1 and TRBJ2-1; D gene ambiguous. Per the germline V gene, CDR1 is SGHRS and CDR2 is YFSETQ. This CDR3 comprises 13 residues. Trimming pared 1 base from V and 4 bases from J, leaving 6 bases between. The CDR3 loop reads CASSLWWYNEQFF. DNA of the CDR3: TGCGCCAGCAGCTTGTGGTGGTACAATGAGCAGTTCTTC.